What follows are 3 T cell receptor beta chains derived from one specimen sequenced in a study of cytomegalovirus exposure and HLA in healthy donors. 60 Vbeta and 13 Jbeta primers were used in PCR. Sequencing used immunoSEQ multiplex PCR; TCRdb keeps in-frame clones, though not all of them. The table shows around 160,000 clones, with roughly four fifths occurring only once. Specimen: PBMCs. The source is a man between 50 and 59 years old in good health and CMV-seropositive.

This clone has just one count. The chain employs TRBV7-2 and TRBJ1-2; D might be TRBD1 (6 bases). V lost 7 bases and J 3 bases, leaving 18 bases between the germline ends. The CDR3 has 15 residues. Germline-derived CDR1 and CDR2 are SGHTA and FQGNSA. In nucleotides, the CDR3 is TGTGCCAGCATCAAGCGGGGGCAGTCTGACTATGGCTACACCTTC. Translated, it gives CASIKRGQSDYGYTF. Full variable domain (missing parts from reference TRBV7-2 and TRBJ1-2): GAGVSQSPSNKVTEKGKDVELRCDPISGHTALYWYRQSLGQGLEFLIYFQGNSAPDKSGLPSDRFSAERTGGSVSTLTIQRTQQEDSAVYLCASIKRGQSDYGYTFGSGTRLTVV.

The rearrangement links TRBV25-1 to TRBJ1-4; D is uncertain. CDR1 MGHDK and CDR2 SYGVNS come from the germline V gene. The CDR3 has 14 amino acids. Trimming left V 2 bases short and J 1 base short, with 5 bases between. The CDR3 bases are TGTGCCAGCAGTGAAGCCGGAACTAATGAAAAACTGTTTTTT. Translated: CASSEAGTNEKLFF.

The CDR3 loop reads CASSLTSGSFEQFF. The CDR3 DNA is TGCGCCAGCAGCTTGACTAGCGGGAGTTTTGAGCAGTTCTTC. V is TRBV5-1 and J is TRBJ2-1; 11 positions agree with TRBD2. This CDR3 region has 14 residues. V gave up 1 base and J gave up 9 bases; unmatched junction bases: 3. The germline gives CDR1 SGHRS, CDR2 YFSETQ.